What follows are 7 T cell receptor beta chains derived from one specimen sequenced in a study of cytomegalovirus exposure and HLA in healthy donors. With 60 Vbeta and 13 Jbeta primers, the PCR was carried out. Sequenced by immunoSEQ multiplex PCR; TCRdb stores in-frame clones only, minus some. Its listing shows approximately 120,000 clones. The sample comprised PBMCs. All receptors come from a man aged 25 to 45 in good health and CMV-seronegative.

Concerning this clone itself: This sample includes further DNA sequences coding for the same CDR3. The J gene is TRBJ2-1, the V gene TRBV27; TRBD1 aligns across 7 bases. CDR1 and CDR2 from the germline V gene are MNHEY and SMNVEV (reference sequence). CDR3 size: 15 residues. J lost 0 bases, V lost 5 bases, and 4 bases had no gene match. The CDR3, as DNA: TGTGCCAGCAGTAGCCGGGACAGCTCCTACAATGAGCAGTTCTTC. It codes for CASSSRDSSYNEQFF.

As DNA, the CDR3 is TGTGCCAGCTCAGAACTAGCGGGCTCCTACAATGAGCAGTTCTTC. Protein sequence: CASSELAGSYNEQFF. The chain is built from TRBV18 and TRBJ2-1; TRBD2 agrees at 9 bases. The CDR3 is made up of 15 amino acids. CDR1 and CDR2 from the germline V gene are KGHSH and LQKENI. Losses at the gene ends were 5 bases for V and 0 bases for J; bases not matched to a gene: 2.

V is TRBV27 and J is TRBJ2-7; tentative D call: TRBD2 (6 bases). Germline loops: CDR1 MNHEY, CDR2 SMNVEV (reference sequence). V was cut by 6 bases and J by 4 bases, with 13 bases left in between. The CDR3 has 13 amino acids. CDR3 DNA: TGTGCCAGCAGGATAGGGACTGCGTACGAGCAGTACTTC. Residues: CASRIGTAYEQYF.

This chain connects TRBV28 to TRBJ2-4; D perhaps matches TRBD2 (6 bases). Germline-derived CDR1 and CDR2 are MDHEN and SYDVKM. The CDR3 runs 14 residues. Trimming pared 6 bases from V and 1 base from J, leaving 10 bases between. CDR3 DNA: TGTGCCAGCAGGGCCGGGGGTGCCAAAAACATTCAGTACTTC. Its protein product is CASRAGGAKNIQYF.

The genes are TRBV7-2 and TRBJ2-3, with D uncertain. This CDR3 spans 14 amino acids. Germline V gene lookup returns CDR1 SGHTA and CDR2 FQGNSA. V was cut by 2 bases and J by 2 bases, with 8 bases left in between. CDR3 amino acids: CASSLIDNTDTQYF. The CDR3 coding sequence is TGTGCCAGCAGCTTAATCGACAACACAGATACGCAGTATTTT.

The V and J genes are TRBV28 and TRBJ2-1, with 16 nucleotides matching TRBD2. Germline CDR1 is MDHEN and CDR2 is SYDVKM. V lost 6 bases to trimming and J lost 0 bases; unmatched junction nucleotides: 8. The CDR3 extends over 19 amino acids. In DNA form, the CDR3 reads TGTGCCAGCAGCCCCTCCGGGACTAGCGGGAGGGCCTCCTACAATGAGCAGTTCTTC. This codes for CASSPSGTSGRASYNEQFF.

The gene calls are TRBV28 and TRBJ2-2; a possible D gene is TRBD1 (6 bases). Germline loops: CDR1 MDHEN, CDR2 SYDVKM. CDR3 length equals 15 residues. The ends were cut back, 5 bases at V and 6 bases at J, with 16 bases in the middle. The CDR3 DNA reads TGTGCCAGCAGTGGGACGGGACAAATAGCCGGGGAGCTGTTTTTT. This gives the protein CASSGTGQIAGELFF.